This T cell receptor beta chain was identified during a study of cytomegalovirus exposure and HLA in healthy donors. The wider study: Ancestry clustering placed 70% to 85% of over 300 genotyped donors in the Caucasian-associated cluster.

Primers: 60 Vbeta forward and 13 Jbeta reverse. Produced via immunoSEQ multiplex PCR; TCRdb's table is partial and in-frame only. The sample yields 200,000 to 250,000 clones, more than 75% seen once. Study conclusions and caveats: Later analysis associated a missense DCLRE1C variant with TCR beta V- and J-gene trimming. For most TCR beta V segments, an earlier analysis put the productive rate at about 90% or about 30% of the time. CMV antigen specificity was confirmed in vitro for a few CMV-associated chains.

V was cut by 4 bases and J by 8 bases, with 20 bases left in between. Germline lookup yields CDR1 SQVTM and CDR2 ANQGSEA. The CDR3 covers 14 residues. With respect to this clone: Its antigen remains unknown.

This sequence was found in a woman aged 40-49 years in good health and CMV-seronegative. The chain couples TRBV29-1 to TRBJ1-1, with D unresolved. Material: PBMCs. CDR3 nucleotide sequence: TGCAGCGTTGCCCCGCTTGATATTAACCAGGAAGCTTTCTTT. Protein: CSVAPLDINQEAFF.